This TCR beta chain is from a study of blood T cell repertoires in COVID-19. For the study at large: Whether acute or convalescent, the COVID-19 samples came from the United States, Italy and Spain. PBMCs, B-cell-depleted T cells, or T cells provided the cDNA or gDNA that made up the material.

The V segment lost 4 bases and the J segment 0 bases; nucleotides outside the gene matches: 3. The CDR3 consists of 13 residues. Per germline, CDR1 SQVTM and CDR2 ANQGSEA. As handled by the study authors: Estimated nucleated cell counts came from reference gene primer amplification. Assay: immunoSEQ multiplex PCR; the TCRdb copy retains only in-frame clones and omits some. That table is the source of V, J and clone size, and D and trimming were worked out from the DNA. The table includes over 85,000 clones, around nine tenths detected once. The chain joins TRBV29-1 to TRBJ2-7; 7 bases are shared with TRBD1. Sample: peripheral blood. The TCR sequence derives from a middle-aged man with acute or convalescent COVID-19. The CDR3 here is CSVVRTGSYEQYF. In DNA form, the CDR3 reads TGCAGCGTTGTAAGGACAGGCTCCTACGAGCAGTACTTC.